This note documents a single T cell receptor (beta chain) sequence. What it binds is not known. The CDR3 is 14 amino acids. Trimming stripped 4 bases from V and 1 base from J, with 10 bases between. In germline, CDR1 is ENHRY, CDR2 SYGVKD. The study recruited hyperthyroidism patients aged 18 to 65 who were newly diagnosed, under 2 months' duration. Patients were left out if they had other autoimmune diseases, uncontrolled infections, pregnancy or lactation. For repertoire sequencing, the TCR beta CDR3 regions were amplified from RNA transcripts. The authors performed first-round RT-PCR with HTBI primers and then a second-round multiplex PCR. TCRdb re-called the multiplex PCR reads through MiXCR, storing one row per CDR3 protein. The sample lists over a million distinct CDR3 sequences; less than 45% were seen once. The sample belongs to a study of Graves' ophthalmopathy and Graves' hyperthyroidism. Findings and limits, study-wide: Blood also held most thyroid clonotypes expanded above 0.001 frequency.

The sequence derives from an adult man with Graves' hyperthyroidism. The sequencing input was peripheral blood or thyroid tissue (not recorded which). The gene calls are TRBV10-3 and TRBJ1-1; D possibly corresponds to TRBD1 (5 bases). This CDR3 reads CAISGGTSNTEAFF. In nucleotides, the CDR3 is TGTGCCATCAGTGGGGGGACGTCGAACACTGAAGCTTTCTTT.